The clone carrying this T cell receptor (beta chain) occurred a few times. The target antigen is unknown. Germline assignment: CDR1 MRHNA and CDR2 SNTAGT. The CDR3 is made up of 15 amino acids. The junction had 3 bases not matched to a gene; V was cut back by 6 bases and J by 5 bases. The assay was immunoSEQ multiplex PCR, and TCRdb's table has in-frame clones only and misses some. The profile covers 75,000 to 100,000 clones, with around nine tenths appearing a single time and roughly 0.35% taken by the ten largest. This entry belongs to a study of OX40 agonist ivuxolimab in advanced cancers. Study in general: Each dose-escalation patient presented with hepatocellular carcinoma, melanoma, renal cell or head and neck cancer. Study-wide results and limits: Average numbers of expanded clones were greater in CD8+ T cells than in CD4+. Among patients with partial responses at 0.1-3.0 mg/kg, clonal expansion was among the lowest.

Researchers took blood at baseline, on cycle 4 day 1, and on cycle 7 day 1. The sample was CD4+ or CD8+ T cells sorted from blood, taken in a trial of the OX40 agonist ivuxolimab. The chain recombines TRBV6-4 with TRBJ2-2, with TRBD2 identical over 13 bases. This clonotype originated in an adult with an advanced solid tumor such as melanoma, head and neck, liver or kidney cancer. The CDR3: CASRGLAGVTGELFF. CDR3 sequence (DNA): TGTGCCAGCAGAGGACTAGCGGGAGTTACCGGGGAGCTGTTTTTT.